This T cell receptor beta chain was observed in a study of shared clonotypes between healthy human individuals. Turning to the study itself: CD8 memory received one plate per donor, CD8 naive two, CD4 memory three and CD4 naive three.

This clone was seen repeatedly, ten times or more. Several immunoSEQ plates received, in even portions, the genomic DNA of each subset. Repertoires were generated with immunoSEQ multiplex PCR, while TCRdb's copy carries only in-frame clones and drops some. Counted here are about 1 million clones, around 74% occurring once; the ten biggest clones make up approximately 1.5%. The CDR3 sequence is 17 residues long. V dropped 7 bases and J dropped 3; count of bases not matched to a gene: 14. From germline, CDR1 is SEHNR and CDR2 FQNEAQ (reference sequence). Memory CD4+ cells were the fraction left after CD45RA+ naive selection.

V is TRBV7-9 and J is TRBJ2-5; the match to TRBD2 covers 10 bases. The sample comprised memory CD4+ T cells sorted from blood. Subset given: CD45RA-negative fraction. The source is a man aged 18 to 29 in good health. The CDR3 DNA reads TGTGCCAGCACCCCACGAGGAGCGGGAGGGGGGAAAGAGACCCAGTACTTC. Its protein is CASTPRGAGGGKETQYF.